The text below deals with one T cell receptor (beta chain). The method was immunoSEQ multiplex PCR; TCRdb's version includes in-frame clones alone and lacks a portion of them. The sample lists about 240,000 clones; around four fifths were seen once. The sample belongs to a study of blood T cell repertoires in COVID-19. The V gene's germline CDR1 is SGHNT and CDR2 YYREEE (reference sequence). This CDR3 contains 14 residues. V was pared by 5 bases and J by 2 bases, with 5 bases of the junction left unmatched. The sequenced sample was peripheral blood. This TCR was recovered from an older woman with active or convalescent COVID-19. The rearrangement uses TRBV5-4 and TRBJ2-5; TRBD2 matches at 8 bases. CDR3 sequence: CASSGTSGQETQYF. Written as DNA, the CDR3 is TGTGCCAGCAGTGGTACTAGCGGACAAGAGACCCAGTACTTC.